One T cell receptor (beta chain) is described in this entry. Its antigen is as yet unknown. The entry originates in a study of CD8 T cells in Susac syndrome. Findings of the study overall: The relatively small number of individuals in the TCR sequencing and HLA analysis was acknowledged by the study.

RNA amounts of 0.5 to 1 ug underwent reverse transcription with random hexamers. Each CDR3 protein gets one entry after TCRdb re-called the immunoSEQ multiplex PCR reads with MiXCR. The data contain about 52,000 distinct CDR3 sequences, about 92% of them singletons. With 1 base removed from V and 6 bases from J, the gap between germline ends came to 7 bases. The CDR3 consists of 12 residues. Relapsing-remitting disease, either stable or active, was present in the treatment-naive patients who were the multiple sclerosis controls. The origin of this receptor is a human donor with multiple sclerosis. The rearrangement joins TRBV12-3 or TRBV12-4 to TRBJ2-7; D is undetermined. Sequenced: CD8+ T cells from PBMCs. The CDR3 is CASSLDSGEQYF. The CDR3, as DNA: TGTGCCAGCAGTTTAGACAGTGGCGAGCAGTACTTC.